Sequencing of this T cell receptor (beta chain) was carried out in a study of cytomegalovirus exposure and HLA in healthy donors. Study-level background: As released early, the data held 70 million to 95 million unique TCRs from HLA-typed donors. General study results and limits: The HLA-A and HLA-B alleles of most subjects were reportedly predicted accurately from TCR beta sequences. Later on, a genetic analysis was performed. It linked a missense variant in DCLRE1C with V- and J-gene trimming of TCR beta.

Of note for this clone: What it binds is unknown.

Healthy bone marrow donors formed the donor group. The germline gives CDR1 KGHSH, CDR2 LQKENI. With V trimmed by 5 bases and J by 8 bases, 8 bases remained unmatched. The CDR3 sequence is 13 residues long. This PCR relied on a set of 60 Vbeta primers and 13 Jbeta primers. The repertoire was sequenced with immunoSEQ multiplex PCR; TCRdb's copy has only in-frame clones and lacks some. This repertoire shows 150,000 to 200,000 clones, around 80% found once; its top ten account for roughly 8%. The sequenced sample was PBMCs. This TCR was recovered from a woman in her thirties or forties in good health and CMV-seropositive. The J gene is TRBJ1-1, the V gene TRBV18; 7 nucleotides agree with TRBD1. CDR3 in amino acids: CASSADRKREAFF. CDR3 DNA sequence: TGTGCCAGCTCAGCGGACAGGAAGAGAGAAGCTTTCTTT.